Detailed here is one T cell receptor beta chain. Its antigen is not known. The CDR3 is 14 amino acids. Germline assignment: CDR1 SGHKS and CDR2 YYEKEE (reference sequence). J lost 12 bases, V lost 4 bases, and 13 bases had no gene match. This PCR relied on a set of 60 Vbeta primers and 13 Jbeta primers. Authors' analysis steps: Some 11 million shared chains were among the 80 million or so unique TCR beta chains that a later analysis counted. Some clones are missing from TCRdb's copy, which holds only in-frame ones; the method was immunoSEQ multiplex PCR. That table is the source of V, J and clone size, and D and trimming were worked out from the DNA. This table holds about 200,000 clones, 80% to 90% found once. This entry is derived from a study of cytomegalovirus exposure and HLA in healthy donors. Findings and limits, study-wide: Sequencing likely generated an artifact that appeared as a cluster of highly shared sequence variants.

Sequenced input: PBMCs. The origin of this receptor is a woman in her twenties or thirties in good health and CMV-seronegative. The gene calls are TRBV5-5 and TRBJ2-1; TRBD2 matches 7 bases. The CDR3 reads CASSLFKAGRPQFF. The CDR3 region has the DNA TGTGCCAGCAGCCTGTTTAAAGCGGGAAGGCCGCAGTTCTTC.